Below, 16 T cell receptor beta chains from the same sample are listed, as sequenced in a study of cytomegalovirus exposure and HLA in healthy donors. The data were produced by immunoSEQ multiplex PCR, yet TCRdb's version contains in-frame clones alone and is incomplete. The table has over 85,000 clones, under 95% seen once. Sequencing used PBMCs. These receptors all come from a woman in her 30s in good health and CMV-seropositive.

The chain recombines TRBV18 with TRBJ2-1; 7 nucleotides agree with TRBD2. Germline V lookup: CDR1 KGHSH, CDR2 LQKENI. There are 17 residues in the CDR3. V dropped 4 bases and J dropped 5; count of bases not matched to a gene: 14. The CDR3 DNA follows: TGTGCCAGCTCACTACTAGGGAGGGGCCCGGTGGACAATGAGCAGTTCTTC. It encodes CASSLLGRGPVDNEQFF.

This clone appeared once. The chain carries TRBV6-1 and TRBJ1-2, with a possible D match to TRBD1 (6 bases). The CDR3 runs 13 residues. Germline values: CDR1 MNHNS, CDR2 SASEGT. Trimming took off 6 bases at V and 6 bases at J, with 14 bases between the two ends. For the CDR3, the DNA is TGTGCCAGCAGCACCGACAGGCAGCATGGCTACACCTTC. Protein sequence: CASSTDRQHGYTF.

V and J are TRBV4-3 and TRBJ2-2; a weak D match, TRBD2 (6 bases). This CDR3 is 19 amino acids long. Per germline, CDR1 LGHNA and CDR2 YSLEER. V lost 0 bases, J lost 7 bases, and 24 bases lay in between. CDR3 DNA: TGCGCCAGCAGCCAAGAGGGGGGACGAGGCAGGGTAGTGCACGGGGAGCTGTTTTTT. Its protein product is CASSQEGGRGRVVHGELFF.

This clone has just a few counts. In DNA, the CDR3 is TGTGCCAGCAGCACAACAGGTGAATCCACCGGGGAGCTGTTTTTT. Amino acid sequence: CASSTTGESTGELFF. J is TRBJ2-2 and V is TRBV7-9; maybe TRBD1 (5 bases). The germline CDR1 and CDR2 sequences are SEHNR and FQNEAQ (reference sequence). Trimming pared 5 bases from V and 4 bases from J, leaving 14 bases between. There are 15 residues in the CDR3.

This clone occurred once. V is TRBV9 and J is TRBJ2-6; the D is unclear. Trimming pared 4 bases from V and 0 bases from J, leaving 11 bases between. The germline V gene encodes CDR1 SGDLS and CDR2 YYNGEE. The CDR3 length is 16 residues. Written as DNA, the CDR3 is TGTGCCAGCAGCTCCTACAGAAACTCTGGGGCCAACGTCCTGACTTTC. Protein: CASSSYRNSGANVLTF.

V usage is TRBV30 and J usage is TRBJ1-1; 9 bases align to TRBD1. CDR1 GTSNPN and CDR2 SVGIG come from the germline V gene (reference sequence). The CDR3 runs to 14 residues. Trimming took 8 bases from V and 5 from J; bases not matched to a gene: 12. CDR3 bases: TGTGCCCGCGACAGGGGGTTTACTGTGACTGAAGCTTTCTTT. Translating gives CARDRGFTVTEAFF.

The chain couples TRBV7-8 to TRBJ2-1, with 10 bases aligning to TRBD1. Per the germline V gene, CDR1 is SGHVS and CDR2 is FQNEAQ. The V segment lost 5 bases and the J segment 4 bases; nucleotides outside the gene matches: 5. This CDR3 has 15 amino acids. CDR3 coding DNA: TGTGCCAGCAGCAAAAGGACAGGGGGGTACAATGAGCAGTTCTTC. This sequence encodes CASSKRTGGYNEQFF.

This chain joins TRBV11-2 and TRBJ2-7, with 10 bases lining up with TRBD2. Germline V gives CDR1 SGHAT, CDR2 FQNNGV. J gave up 3 bases and V 7 bases, and 6 bases lay outside the gene matches. This CDR3 spans 14 amino acids. The CDR3 reads CASNRIAGGYEQYF. DNA of the CDR3: TGTGCCAGCAACCGAATAGCGGGAGGCTACGAGCAGTACTTC.

The chain carries TRBV19 and TRBJ1-2; possibly TRBD1 for D (6 bases). The CDR3 loop spans 14 amino acids. Trimming removed 4 bases from V and 7 bases from J, with 16 bases in between. From germline, CDR1 is LNHDA and CDR2 SQIVND (reference sequence). This CDR3 is CASSNAGEGSGYTF. CDR3 in DNA: TGTGCCAGTAGTAACGCAGGGGAAGGGTCTGGCTACACCTTC. The variable domain in full, completed from reference TRBV19 and TRBJ1-2, reads DGGITQSPKYLFRKEGQNVTLSCEQNLNHDAMYWYRQDPGQGLRLIYYSQIVNDFQKGDIAEGYSVSREKKESFPLTVTSAQKNPTAFYLCASSNAGEGSGYTFGSGTRLTVV.

V usage is TRBV15 and J usage is TRBJ2-5; D is uncertain. CDR3 length: 15 residues. Trimming took off 0 bases at V and 1 base at J, with 9 bases between the two ends. Germline V gene sequence: CDR1 LNHNV, CDR2 YYDKDF (reference sequence). The CDR3 loop is CATSRDRVLQETQYF. In DNA form, the CDR3 reads TGTGCCACCAGCAGAGACCGGGTTCTCCAAGAGACCCAGTACTTC.

The chain combines TRBV11-1 with TRBJ1-3, with D unclear. The CDR3 is 15 amino acids. The V gene's germline CDR1 is SGHAT and CDR2 FQDESV (reference sequence). V lost 0 bases to trimming and J lost 0 bases, with 6 bases between them. The CDR3 DNA reads TGTGCCAGCAGCTTAGCGGGCGCCTCTGGAAACACCATATATTTT. Its protein product is CASSLAGASGNTIYF.

This chain joins TRBV6-5 and TRBJ1-1; possibly TRBD1 for D (6 bases). This CDR3 comprises 15 residues. Trimming cost V 2 bases and J 4 bases, with 14 bases left between them. Germline V gene sequence: CDR1 MNHEY, CDR2 SVGAGI. CDR3 DNA sequence: TGTGCCAGCAGTTACGTTGGGGGCTCCGGCACTGAAGCTTTCTTT. Translating it yields CASSYVGGSGTEAFF.

This chain connects TRBV6-5 to TRBJ2-7, with a weak D call TRBD2 (6 bases). The germline V gene encodes CDR1 MNHEY and CDR2 SVGAGI. V gave up 6 bases and J gave up 3 bases, with 18 bases separating them. This CDR3 has 15 amino acids. The CDR3 DNA is TGTGCCAGCAGCCTTTCTGGCGGGGTGGACTACGAGCAGTACTTC. The encoded protein is CASSLSGGVDYEQYF.

CDR3 nucleotides: TGTGCCAGCAGCGTAGGGGGAGGTGCCACCTACGAGCAGTACTTC. Its translation: CASSVGGGATYEQYF. The V and J genes are TRBV9 and TRBJ2-7; tentative D call: TRBD2 (6 bases). CDR3 length: 15 residues. V was pared by 0 bases and J by 2 bases, with 12 bases between. Per the germline V gene, CDR1 is SGDLS and CDR2 is YYNGEE.

The chain carries TRBV11-2 and TRBJ2-2; no definite D call. Trimming left V 6 bases short and J 0 bases short, with 8 bases between. In germline, CDR1 is SGHAT, CDR2 FQNNGV. This CDR3 has 14 amino acids. CDR3 sequence reads: CASRLRSNTGELFF. Written as DNA, the CDR3 is TGTGCCAGCAGACTACGATCGAACACCGGGGAGCTGTTTTTT.

J is TRBJ1-5 and V is TRBV4-3, with D unresolved. This CDR3 is 18 amino acids long. Trimming left V 0 bases short and J 0 bases short, with 15 bases between. The V gene's germline CDR1 is LGHNA and CDR2 YSLEER. The CDR3 region is CASSQDPLWQYSNQPQHF. In nucleotides, the CDR3 is TGCGCCAGCAGCCAAGATCCTTTATGGCAGTATAGCAATCAGCCCCAGCATTTT.